These 9 T cell receptor beta chains were sequenced from one sample in a study of blood T cell repertoires in COVID-19 (dated by TCRdb to 2020 to 2022). The library relied on the immunoSEQ multiplex PCR assay. Not all clones reach the TCRdb copy of this immuneACCESS table, which keeps in-frame sequences only. Checked studies attribute under half of the gap to unresolved V genes and leave the rest unexplained. The sample yields around 130,000 clones; about four fifths were counted once. 13% of the sample goes to the ten largest clones. Material: peripheral blood. The receptors were gathered from a human donor in a cohort sampled during active COVID-19.

This clone appeared a single time. The chain employs TRBV10-1 and TRBJ1-2; 9 nucleotides align to TRBD1. Germline V gene sequence: CDR1 WNHNN, CDR2 SYGVQD (reference sequence). V gave up 6 bases and J gave up 7 bases; unmatched junction bases: 6. The CDR3 is made up of 13 amino acids. CDR3 nucleotide sequence: TGCGCCAGCAGCCCCGGGACAGGGATTGGCTACACCTTC. This translates into CASSPGTGIGYTF.

The rearrangement uses TRBV24-1 and TRBJ2-2; 7 positions agree with TRBD2. This CDR3 spans 16 amino acids. Trimming took 3 bases from V and 3 from J; bases not matched to a gene: 6. Germline loops: CDR1 KGHDR, CDR2 SFDVKD. The CDR3 DNA reads TGTGCCACCAGTGATGACGCGGGGGAGGACACCGGGGAGCTGTTTTTT. It codes for CATSDDAGEDTGELFF.

The sample holds one count of this clone. The CDR3 region is CASSRQGEVYTF. CDR3 DNA sequence: TGTGCCAGCAGCCGACAGGGGGAGGTCTACACCTTC. The chain uses TRBV9 and TRBJ1-2, with TRBD1 matching 9 bases. The CDR3 consists of 12 residues. The V gene's germline CDR1 is SGDLS and CDR2 YYNGEE. The V and J ends lost 4 bases and 10 bases, in that order; junction bases with no gene match: 5.

The chain is built from TRBV14 and TRBJ2-3, with TRBD1 matching over 7 bases. The CDR3 length is 18 residues. The germline V gene has CDR1 SGHDN and CDR2 FVKESK. V shed 1 base, J shed 0 bases, and the junction held 10 bases outside the gene matches. The CDR3 bases are TGTGCCAGCAGCCAAGGCCAGGGGGACCCATCTAGCACAGATACGCAGTATTTT. Translated: CASSQGQGDPSSTDTQYF.

The chain uses TRBV5-1 and TRBJ1-6; perhaps TRBD1 as D (5 bases). V gave up 0 bases and J gave up 8 bases, with 15 bases separating them. Germline CDR1 SGHRS, CDR2 YFSETQ. This CDR3 region has 16 residues. The CDR3 sequence is CASSLASAGKDSPLHF. The DNA of the CDR3 is TGCGCCAGCAGCTTGGCCTCGGCAGGGAAGGATTCACCCCTCCACTTT.

This sequence joins TRBV9 and TRBJ1-1, with TRBD1 matching 10 bases. This CDR3 is 12 amino acids long. Trimming cost V 2 bases and J 8 bases; bases outside gene matches: 0. Germline assignment: CDR1 SGDLS and CDR2 YYNGEE. The CDR3 reads CASSVGQGEAFF. The CDR3 coding sequence is TGTGCCAGCAGCGTGGGACAGGGGGAAGCTTTCTTT. Full variable domain (rest looked up from reference TRBV9 and TRBJ1-1): DSGVTQTPKHLITATGQRVTLRCSPRSGDLSVYWYQQSLDQGLQFLIQYYNGEERAKGNILERFSAQQFPDLHSELNLSSLELGDSALYFCASSVGQGEAFFGQGTRLTVV.

The rearrangement links TRBV15 to TRBJ2-1; D is perhaps TRBD1 (5 bases). The CDR3 is 13 amino acids. Germline CDR1 is LNHNV and CDR2 is YYDKDF (reference sequence). V shed 4 bases and J shed 5 bases, with 9 bases lying between them. In nucleotides, the CDR3 is TGTGCCACCAGCATAGGGGTCGACAATGAGCAGTTCTTC. Its protein is CATSIGVDNEQFF.

This chain's CDR3 is CASSIRWNTEAFF. The CDR3 coding sequence is TGTGCCAGCAGCATACGGTGGAACACTGAAGCTTTCTTT. The chain couples TRBV9 to TRBJ1-1, with D uncertain. V was pared by 4 bases and J by 1 base, with 8 bases between. The CDR3 length is 13 residues. CDR1 and CDR2 from the germline V gene are SGDLS and YYNGEE. Together with reference TRBV9 and TRBJ1-1, the CDR3 gives the full variable domain: DSGVTQTPKHLITATGQRVTLRCSPRSGDLSVYWYQQSLDQGLQFLIQYYNGEERAKGNILERFSAQQFPDLHSELNLSSLELGDSALYFCASSIRWNTEAFFGQGTRLTVV.

This clone was picked up a small number of times. The chain couples TRBV3-1 (or the pseudogene TRBV3-2) to TRBJ1-3, with TRBD1 matching over 7 bases. This CDR3 is 15 amino acids long. V dropped 5 bases and J dropped 4; count of bases not matched to a gene: 8. CDR1 is LGHDT, CDR2 YNNKEL, per germline (reference sequence). The CDR3 DNA reads as TGTGCCAGCAGCTCAATGGACAGGATAGGAAACACCATATATTTT. Protein: CASSSMDRIGNTIYF.